These 29 T cell receptor beta chains share one sample of origin, sequenced in a study of graft-versus-host responses after intestinal transplantation. Processing of graft tissue released intraepithelial and lamina propria lymphocytes. Clones were read by immunoSEQ multiplex PCR, and TCRdb kept only the in-frame ones, dropping some. The sample lists under 75,000 clones; around 90% were seen once. Source: ileum tissue, taken less than 400 days after transplant. The origin of the receptors is a human patient who received an intestinal transplant, so some T cells may come from the graft donor.

This chain joins TRBV6-5 and TRBJ1-2; D remains ambiguous. V was pared by 6 bases and J by 1 base, with 15 bases between. Per the germline V gene, CDR1 is MNHEY and CDR2 is SVGAGI. This CDR3 region has 15 residues. CDR3 bases: TGTGCCAGCAGGCCATTGATCCTTAATAACTATGGCTACACCTTC. It is translated as CASRPLILNNYGYTF.

The rearrangement joins TRBV28 to TRBJ2-1, with D unresolved. From germline, CDR1 is MDHEN and CDR2 SYDVKM. The CDR3 has 13 residues. Trimming removed 6 bases from V and 5 bases from J, with 11 bases in between. DNA for the CDR3: TGTGCCAGCAGATTGGGCCTCAACAATGAGCAGTTCTTC. This encodes CASRLGLNNEQFF. Variable domain in full (rest from reference TRBV28 and TRBJ2-1): DVKVTQSSRYLVKRTGEKVFLECVQDMDHENMFWYRQDPGLGLRLIYFSYDVKMKEKGDIPEGYSVSREKKERFSLILESASTNQTSMYLCASRLGLNNEQFFGPGTRLTVL.

The chain couples TRBV25-1 to TRBJ2-7, with D hard to call. The CDR3 has 13 amino acids. Between the trimmed V and J ends, which lost 7 bases and 2 bases, there was a span of 12 bases. The germline V gene encodes CDR1 MGHDK and CDR2 SYGVNS. For the CDR3, the DNA is TGTGCCAGCATGGCCTTAGGAACCTACGAGCAGTACTTC. Translation gives CASMALGTYEQYF.

The V and J genes are TRBV6-4 and TRBJ2-1; D is unresolved. V was shortened by 8 bases and J by 8 bases, with 7 bases between the two germline ends. The CDR3 totals 10 residues. Germline lookup yields CDR1 MRHNA and CDR2 SNTAGT. The CDR3 protein is CASVGHEQFF. Written as DNA, the CDR3 is TGTGCCAGCGTGGGCCATGAGCAGTTCTTC.

This clone was recorded once. The V and J genes are TRBV19 and TRBJ1-3, with D perhaps matching TRBD1 (5 bases). CDR3 length: 14 residues. Trimming removed 5 bases at V and 3 bases at J, with 11 bases between. In germline, CDR1 is LNHDA, CDR2 SQIVND (reference sequence). The CDR3 is CASSSGTFGNTIYF. In nucleotides, the CDR3 is TGTGCCAGTAGTTCCGGGACTTTTGGAAACACCATATATTTT.

The chain carries TRBV7-9 and TRBJ2-3; the D is unclear. Germline V gene sequence: CDR1 SEHNR, CDR2 FQNEAQ (reference sequence). Trimming left V 1 base short and J 1 base short, with 6 bases between. The CDR3 spans 14 residues. Here the CDR3 DNA reads TGTGCCAGCAGCTTAGAGCAGGGCACAGATACGCAGTATTTT. Encoded protein: CASSLEQGTDTQYF.

This chain connects TRBV2 to TRBJ2-7, with 7 bases identical to TRBD2. The germline V gene encodes CDR1 SNHLY and CDR2 FYNNEI. CDR3 size: 14 residues. V shed 3 bases and J 3 bases; nucleotides not matched to a gene: 5. The CDR3 coding sequence is TGTGCCAGCAGTGACGGGGGGTCCGACTACGAGCAGTACTTC. Residues: CASSDGGSDYEQYF.

This clone occurred once. V gene TRBV28 combines with J gene TRBJ1-1, with unresolved D. V lost 6 bases, J lost 4 bases, and 15 bases lay in between. Looked up from germline, CDR1 is MDHEN and CDR2 is SYDVKM. CDR3 length: 14 residues. The CDR3 DNA is TGTGCCAGCAGCAGCCCCCGGTGGGCCACTGAAGCTTTCTTT. Its protein product is CASSSPRWATEAFF.

This CDR3 reads CASSDIGDLLMNTEAFF. CDR3 in DNA: TGTGCCAGCAGTGATATCGGGGACCTCCTCATGAACACTGAAGCTTTCTTT. The chain joins TRBV25-1 to TRBJ1-1; D perhaps matches TRBD1 (5 bases). The CDR3 covers 17 residues. Germline V CDR1 and CDR2: MGHDK, SYGVNS. V lost 3 bases and J lost 0, with 17 bases in between.

The chain is built from TRBV6-6 and TRBJ1-1; no clear D. The CDR3 spans 13 residues. The V gene's germline CDR1 is MNHNY and CDR2 SVGAGI (reference sequence). V was trimmed by 7 bases and J by 5 bases, leaving 14 bases between them. The CDR3 DNA follows: TGTGCCAGCAATACCCCCCACCGGACTGAAGCTTTCTTT. Translated, it gives CASNTPHRTEAFF.

There are a few counts of this clone. The J gene is TRBJ2-3, the V gene TRBV5-1; D might be TRBD1 (6 bases). V was shortened by 4 bases and J by 4 bases, with 16 bases between the two germline ends. The CDR3 consists of 15 residues. In germline, CDR1 is SGHRS, CDR2 YFSETQ. In DNA, the CDR3 is TGCGCCAGCAGCCCCGGGACAAAAGCCTCAGATACGCAGTATTTT. Its protein product is CASSPGTKASDTQYF.

This rearrangement joins TRBV2 to TRBJ2-1; 11 positions match TRBD2. Unmatched junction bases numbered 21, after V lost 5 bases and J lost 3 bases. Germline CDR1 SNHLY, CDR2 FYNNEI. There are 21 residues in the CDR3. The CDR3 sequence: CASSTSMEWSFSGGDYNEQFF. The CDR3, as DNA: TGTGCCAGCAGTACAAGTATGGAATGGTCTTTTAGCGGGGGGGACTACAATGAGCAGTTCTTC.

The rearrangement joins TRBV5-1 to TRBJ2-3; the D gene is possibly TRBD2 (6 bases). Trimming took 6 bases from V and 3 from J, leaving 11 bases between them. This CDR3 has 13 residues. CDR1 and CDR2 from the germline V gene are SGHRS and YFSETQ. The CDR3 DNA reads as TGCGCCAGCACCGGGACTGCTACAGATACGCAGTATTTT. Translating it yields CASTGTATDTQYF.

V and J are TRBV19 and TRBJ2-7, with D hard to call. The CDR3 is 14 residues long. Germline-derived CDR1 and CDR2 are LNHDA and SQIVND (reference sequence). Trimming left V 5 bases short and J 2 bases short, with 13 bases between. In nucleotides, the CDR3 is TGTGCCAGTAGTTCCTCGGTTAGCCCCTACGAGCAGTACTTC. This sequence encodes CASSSSVSPYEQYF.

The chain recombines TRBV5-8 with TRBJ2-7; TRBD2 agrees at 10 bases. CDR1 and CDR2 from the germline V gene are SGHTS and YDEGEE. J lost 3 bases, V lost 1 base, and 4 bases had no gene match. The CDR3 is made up of 15 amino acids. CDR3 DNA: TGTGCCAGCAGCTTGTCTAGCGGGAGAGTCTACGAGCAGTACTTC. This sequence encodes CASSLSSGRVYEQYF.

This clone was found once. The chain carries TRBV7-3 and TRBJ1-1, with D possibly matching TRBD1 (5 bases). The CDR3 covers 14 residues. Germline V CDR1 and CDR2: SGHTA, FQGTGA. Trimming took off 2 bases at V and 5 bases at J, with 12 bases between the two ends. The CDR3 loop is CASSLGAGETEAFF. The CDR3 DNA reads as TGTGCCAGCAGCTTAGGTGCGGGGGAGACTGAAGCTTTCTTT.

V and J are TRBV5-1 and TRBJ2-3; 10 positions agree with TRBD2. There are 16 residues in the CDR3. Germline CDR1 SGHRS, CDR2 YFSETQ. V trimming: 2 bases; J trimming: 3 bases; junction bases outside the gene matches: 6. For the CDR3, the DNA is TGCGCCAGCAGCTTATCTAGCGGGAGTATGACAGATACGCAGTATTTT. Protein: CASSLSSGSMTDTQYF.

The chain uses TRBV13 and TRBJ1-3, with D perhaps matching TRBD1 (5 bases). The CDR3 extends over 13 amino acids. V lost 5 bases and J 6 bases, leaving 11 bases between the germline ends. The V gene's germline CDR1 is PRHDT and CDR2 FYEKMQ (reference sequence). CDR3 nucleotides: TGTGCCAGCAGCGTGGGACCGTCAAACACCATATATTTT. Its translation: CASSVGPSNTIYF. Using reference TRBV13 and TRBJ1-3 for the parts outside the CDR3, the full variable domain is AAGVIQSPRHLIKEKRETATLKCYPIPRHDTVYWYQQGPGQDPQFLISFYEKMQSDKGSIPDRFSAQQFSDYHSELNMSSLELGDSALYFCASSVGPSNTIYFGEGSWLTVV.

In nucleotides, the CDR3 is TGTGCCAGCAGCAGAAACAGGGCCCACGAGCAGTACTTC. Amino acid sequence: CASSRNRAHEQYF. The rearrangement links TRBV6-5 to TRBJ2-7, with D possibly being TRBD1 (6 bases). Germline V CDR1 and CDR2: MNHEY, SVGAGI. The V gene lost 6 bases and the J gene lost 5 bases, with 14 bases spanning the gap. The CDR3 covers 13 residues.

There are a few counts of this clone. The genes are TRBV6-1 and TRBJ2-7; D is uncertain. The CDR3 contains 17 residues. V was trimmed by 1 base and J by 2 bases, leaving 18 bases between them. CDR1 and CDR2 (germline): MNHNS, SASEGT. CDR3 DNA sequence: TGTGCCAGCAGTGAAGAGGGCGTTGGCCTACGTACCTACGAGCAGTACTTC. Its protein is CASSEEGVGLRTYEQYF.

This clone was recorded once. The genes are TRBV2 and TRBJ2-7; 8 bases map to TRBD2. The CDR3 length is 14 residues. Germline values: CDR1 SNHLY, CDR2 FYNNEI. Trimming took 6 bases from V and 0 from J; bases not matched to a gene: 4. This CDR3 is CASSAGTSSYEQYF. The CDR3 DNA reads as TGTGCCAGCAGCGCCGGGACTAGCTCCTACGAGCAGTACTTC. Together with reference TRBV2 and TRBJ2-7, the CDR3 gives the full variable domain: EPEVTQTPSHQVTQMGQEVILRCVPISNHLYFYWYRQILGQKVEFLVSFYNNEISEKSEIFDDQFSVERPDGSNFTLKIRSTKLEDSAMYFCASSAGTSSYEQYFGPGTRLTVT.

The chain recombines TRBV2 with TRBJ1-1; a possible D gene is TRBD1 (5 bases). Germline V lookup: CDR1 SNHLY, CDR2 FYNNEI. Trimming took 10 bases from V and 1 from J, leaving 10 bases between them. This CDR3 has 12 amino acids. The CDR3 protein is CATLTANTEAFF. In DNA, the CDR3 is TGTGCCACCTTGACAGCGAACACTGAAGCTTTCTTT.

The chain employs TRBV2 and TRBJ2-1; 8 nucleotides agree with TRBD2. The germline gives CDR1 SNHLY, CDR2 FYNNEI. The length of the CDR3 is 18 residues. V lost 2 bases, J lost 0 bases, and 9 bases stayed unmatched. Written as DNA, the CDR3 is TGTGCCAGCAGTGAATCACCCCGCACTAGCGGCTCCTACAATGAGCAGTTCTTC. It specifies CASSESPRTSGSYNEQFF.

This chain uses TRBV27 with TRBJ2-3; D perhaps matches TRBD2 (6 bases). Germline V gene sequence: CDR1 MNHEY, CDR2 SMNVEV (reference sequence). V was pared by 3 bases and J by 1 base, with 14 bases between. The CDR3 has 16 amino acids. The CDR3 sequence is CASSFRRTTRTDTQYF. The CDR3, as DNA: TGTGCCAGCAGTTTTAGGAGGACTACCCGCACAGATACGCAGTATTTT.

V usage is TRBV10-2 and J usage is TRBJ1-2; 7 bases fit TRBD1. Germline V gives CDR1 WSHSY, CDR2 SAAADI. V gave up 8 bases and J gave up 2 bases; unmatched junction bases: 2. CDR3 length: 12 residues. CDR3 in amino acids: CASGDSNYGYTF. The CDR3, as DNA: TGCGCCAGCGGGGACAGCAACTATGGCTACACCTTC.

The rearrangement uses TRBV4-1 and TRBJ1-4; D is possibly TRBD1 (6 bases). This CDR3 spans 17 amino acids. CDR1 is MGHRA and CDR2 is YSYEKL in the germline V gene. Trimming shortened V by 0 bases and J by 5 bases, and 16 bases separated the two germline ends. The CDR3 DNA is TGCGCCAGCAGCCAAGATGCTGCAGGGGTTGGAAATGAAAAACTGTTTTTT. This gives the protein CASSQDAAGVGNEKLFF.

The gene calls are TRBV2 and TRBJ1-2; D not resolved. Trimming left V 8 bases short and J 2 bases short, with 15 bases between. Germline V CDR1 and CDR2: SNHLY, FYNNEI. CDR3 length: 14 residues. CDR3 sequence reads: CASGDTEVNYGYTF. CDR3 bases: TGTGCCAGCGGAGACACGGAAGTCAACTATGGCTACACCTTC.

Only one count was recorded for this clone. The rearrangement uses TRBV6-1 and TRBJ2-7; 14 bases are shared with TRBD2. Losses at the gene ends were 6 bases for V and 6 bases for J; bases not matched to a gene: 7. The germline V gene encodes CDR1 MNHNS and CDR2 SASEGT. The CDR3 is 15 amino acids. CDR3 region: CASSPGTSGRAEQYF. The CDR3 DNA sequence: TGTGCCAGCAGCCCCGGGACTAGCGGGAGAGCCGAGCAGTACTTC.

The CDR3 DNA follows: TGCGCCAGCAGCTCCCGGAACACCGGGGAGCTGTTTTTT. Protein: CASSSRNTGELFF. The rearrangement links TRBV4-1 to TRBJ2-2; D is uncertain. Germline values: CDR1 MGHRA, CDR2 YSYEKL. There are 13 residues in the CDR3. V was pared by 5 bases and J by 1 base, with 5 bases between.